These T cell receptor beta chains were read from a single sample in a study of read filtering for tumor transcriptome and immune sequencing. TCRdb ran MiXCR on the reads and lists one entry per CDR3 protein. The profile shows roughly 82,000 distinct CDR3 sequences, approximately 13% of them singletons. The source material was a population of CD138-negative cells sorted from bone marrow. The receptors originated from a donor over 35 with multiple myeloma. Both conserved end residues are part of each CDR3. Fields, in order: V gene, J gene, clone size, D gene, CDR3 DNA, CDR3 protein. The D gene is left open where the match is weak. A clone size is listed for some rows: how often the clone was seen (once, few, many), or a class if it is expanded.

>TRBV7-2|TRBJ2-1|many|-
TGTGCCAGCAGCTTAGAGGGACTTAGTTCGAGCTATGAGCAGTTCTTC
CASSLEGLSSSYEQFF
>TRBV20-1|TRBJ1-5|many|-
TGCAGTGCTAGTACAGGGAACAGTCAGCCCCAGCATTTT
CSASTGNSQPQHF
>TRBV20-1|TRBJ2-3|many|-
TGCAGTGCCGATGGCGTAGCGACCACTAGCACAGATACGCAGTATTTT
CSADGVATTSTDTQYF
>TRBV6-1|TRBJ2-3|many|-
TGTGCCAGAGAGACCGCCGGCCCTCAAAACACAGATACGCAGTATTTT
CARETAGPQNTDTQYF
>TRBV2|TRBJ2-1|-|-
TGTGCCAGCAGATCTTGCCTGCGGGGTGAGCAGTTCTTC
CASRSCLRGEQFF
>TRBV7-2|TRBJ2-2|-|TRBD1
TGTGCCAGCAACAATGTCGGGGTCAGGGGACAGACCGGGGAGCTGTTTTTT
CASNNVGVRGQTGELFF
>TRBV27|TRBJ2-1|few|TRBD2
TGTGCCAGCAAGCGGGTAGCGGGGGTCAATGAGCAGTTCTTC
CASKRVAGVNEQFF
>TRBV12-3/TRBV12-4|TRBJ2-7|few|-
TGTGCCAGCAGCGTGGAGGACGAGCAGTACTTC
CASSVEDEQYF
>TRBV3-1|TRBJ1-6|many|TRBD1
TGTGCCAGCAGCCCCCCGGGGACAGATAATTCACCCCTCCACTTT
CASSPPGTDNSPLHF
>TRBV20-1|TRBJ1-4|many|-
TGCAGTGCTAGGCGGACCGCTGCAACTAATGAAAAACTGTTTTTT
CSARRTAATNEKLFF
>TRBV29-1|TRBJ2-5|many|-
TGCAGCGTAATACAGGGTGAAGAGACCCAGTACTTC
CSVIQGEETQYF
>TRBV2|TRBJ1-3|many|-
TGTGCCAGCAGTTTCGGACAGCCGGGAAACACCATATATTTT
CASSFGQPGNTIYF
>TRBV29-1|TRBJ1-1|many|-
TGCAGCGTTGAACGTCAGTTGAACACTGAAGCTTTCTTT
CSVERQLNTEAFF
>TRBV20-1|TRBJ2-5|-|-
TGCAGTGCCAAGGACAGTCAAGAGACCCAGTACTTC
CSAKDSQETQYF
>TRBV5-1|TRBJ2-1|many|TRBD2
TGCGCCAGCAGCGCGAGGGGGAGGACTAGCGGTGCGACCTACAATGAGCAGTTCTTC
CASSARGRTSGATYNEQFF
>TRBV20-1|TRBJ2-3|many|-
TGCAGTGCTCCGGCAGCAGTAGATACGCAGTATTTT
CSAPAAVDTQYF
>TRBV5-1|TRBJ2-3|many|-
TGCGCCAGCAGCTTGAGGCCCCAACCACCCGCAGATACGCAGTATTTT
CASSLRPQPPADTQYF
>TRBV11-2|TRBJ2-2|many|TRBD1
TGTGCCAGCAGCTTAGTAACAGGGGGGAACACCGGGGAGCTGTTTTTT
CASSLVTGGNTGELFF
>TRBV29-1|TRBJ2-1|many|-
TGCAGCGTTGAAGGCAGTAGCCTTGAGCAGTTCTTC
CSVEGSSLEQFF
>TRBV3-1|TRBJ2-7|many|TRBD2
TGTGCCAGCAGCCAAGATGGGCGACTAGCGGGTTACGAGCAGTACTTC
CASSQDGRLAGYEQYF
>TRBV24-1|TRBJ2-1|many|TRBD2
TGTGCCACCAGCGCGCCTCCTAGCGGGCCCGGAGGGGGTGAGCAGTTCTTC
CATSAPPSGPGGGEQFF
>TRBV2|TRBJ2-1|many|-
TGTGCTTGTCGTCGCTACAATGAGCAGTTCTTC
CACRRYNEQFF
>TRBV12-3/TRBV12-4|TRBJ1-6|once|-
TGTGCTAGCAAGGCGGGTATTTGGAATTCACCCCTCCACTTT
CASKAGIWNSPLHF
>TRBV5-1|TRBJ2-1|many|TRBD2
TGCGCCAGCAGCTACACACGAGGTGTTACCGTGAGCGGGAGGGTCGGCAATGAGCAGTTCTTC
CASSYTRGVTVSGRVGNEQFF
>TRBV5-1|TRBJ1-5|many|-
TGCGCCAGCAGCTTGGATCTAGGAGCGGGCCAGCCCCAGCATTTT
CASSLDLGAGQPQHF
>TRBV6-6|TRBJ1-5|many|-
TGTGCCAGCAGTTACCAGGCTGCCGGTCAGCCCCAGCATTTT
CASSYQAAGQPQHF
>TRBV19|TRBJ1-2|many|-
TGTGCCAGTGGCCCGAGGCAGGCGGGTAACTATGGCTACACCTTC
CASGPRQAGNYGYTF
>TRBV2|TRBJ2-1|many|TRBD1
TGTGCCAGCAGTATAGACAGGGGCTACAATGAGCAGTTCTTC
CASSIDRGYNEQFF
>TRBV25-1|TRBJ2-7|-|-
TGTGCCAGCAGTGAATTCGGAGGGGCGCGGGAGCAGTACTTC
CASSEFGGAREQYF
>TRBV11-3|TRBJ2-7|many|TRBD1
TGTGCCAGCAGCTTAGGACAGGGAGTTACCTACGAGCAGTACTTC
CASSLGQGVTYEQYF
>TRBV6-5|TRBJ2-2|-|-
TGTGCCAGCAGGGCCCGTCCCACCGGGGAGCTGTTTTTT
CASRARPTGELFF
>TRBV5-1|TRBJ2-5|-|TRBD1
TGCGCCAGCAGAGTGGGACAGCAAGAGACCCAGTACTTC
CASRVGQQETQYF
>TRBV7-9|TRBJ1-5|-|-
TGTGCCAGCAGCTCCGGGTTGCAGCCCCAGCATTTT
CASSSGLQPQHF
>TRBV7-2|TRBJ2-7|many|-
TGTGCCAGCAGCCCAGGGTTTAGCAAGCACTACGAGCAGTACTTC
CASSPGFSKHYEQYF
>TRBV28|TRBJ2-5|many|-
TGTGCCAGCAGTTGGGGAGGACGGCTTCAAGAGACCCAGTACTTC
CASSWGGRLQETQYF
>TRBV7-2|TRBJ2-7|-|TRBD1
TGTGCCAGCAGCTGGGGACAGTCCCAAAAGGATCCGTACTTC
CASSWGQSQKDPYF
>TRBV7-9|TRBJ2-3|many|-
TGTGCCAGCAGCCCACGAACGGAGGCAGATACGCAGTATTTT
CASSPRTEADTQYF
>TRBV28|TRBJ2-1|many|TRBD2
TGTGCCAGCAGTTTATGGGGGACTAGCGGGAGGTATGAGCAGTTCTTC
CASSLWGTSGRYEQFF
>TRBV20-1|TRBJ2-7|many|TRBD2
TGCAGTGCTAGAGATAAGGGACTAGCGGGCGAGCAGTACTTC
CSARDKGLAGEQYF
>TRBV20-1|TRBJ2-2|few|-
TGCAGTGCGAAGGACGGCGTGGGGGAGCTGTTTTTT
CSAKDGVGELFF
>TRBV29-1|TRBJ1-1|many|-
TGCAGCGTTGGGAACGGGAACACTGAAGCTTTCTTT
CSVGNGNTEAFF
>TRBV20-1|TRBJ1-2|many|TRBD1
TGCAGTGCGCCCAGGGGGCTCACTGGCTACACCTTC
CSAPRGLTGYTF
>TRBV14|TRBJ2-2|many|-
TGTGCCAGCAGCCGCGCCAGAAACACCGGGGAGCTGTTTTTT
CASSRARNTGELFF
>TRBV2|TRBJ1-3|-|-
TGTGCCAGCAGTGAAGAGATTTTGTCTGGAAACACCATATATTTT
CASSEEILSGNTIYF
>TRBV5-1|TRBJ1-1|many|TRBD1
TGCGCCAGCAGCGGGGGACAGGTGAACACTGAAGCTTTCTTT
CASSGGQVNTEAFF
>TRBV7-8|TRBJ2-5|many|-
TGTGCCAGCAGCTCGTACTCGGCCCAACAAGAGACCCAGTACTTC
CASSSYSAQQETQYF
>TRBV3-1|TRBJ2-2|few|-
TGTGCCAGCAGCCAAGAATGGTTGCAGGACGGGGAGCTGTTTTTT
CASSQEWLQDGELFF
>TRBV29-1|TRBJ2-1|-|TRBD2
TGCAGCCTTAGCGGGCGATACGGTGAGCAGTTCTTC
CSLSGRYGEQFF
>TRBV11-3|TRBJ2-7|few|TRBD2
TGTGCCAGCAGCTTAGAACGAGCGGGAGTCAGGCGCTACGAGCAGTACTTC
CASSLERAGVRRYEQYF
>TRBV18|TRBJ2-1|many|TRBD2
TGTGCCAGCTCACCGCGGACTAGCGTGTCCTACAATGAGCAGTTCTTC
CASSPRTSVSYNEQFF
>TRBV20-1|TRBJ1-1|-|TRBD1
TGCAGTGCTAGCGACAGGGATTTGGGCACTGGAGCTTTCTTT
CSASDRDLGTGAFF
>TRBV28|TRBJ1-2|many|TRBD1
TGTGCCAGCAGACCTACAGGGGTCAACTATGGCTACACCTTC
CASRPTGVNYGYTF
>TRBV29-1|TRBJ2-7|many|TRBD1
TGCAGCGTGGAAGGGGGCGCGACATACGAGCAGTACTTC
CSVEGGATYEQYF
>TRBV7-9|TRBJ1-1|many|-
TGTGCCAGCAGCCAGAGCGGACCCACTGAAGCTTTCTTT
CASSQSGPTEAFF
>TRBV2|TRBJ2-5|many|TRBD1
TGTGCCAGCAAAACCGGGACAGGGTACGAGACCCAGTACTTC
CASKTGTGYETQYF
>TRBV19|TRBJ1-4|few|TRBD1
TGTGGCAGTAGAGGGGACAGTGGTGCGGAAAAACTGTTTTTT
CGSRGDSGAEKLFF
>TRBV2|TRBJ2-1|many|TRBD2
TGTGCCAGCATCTTACTAGCGGGAGGGCCAACTGTCAATGAGCAGTTCTTC
CASILLAGGPTVNEQFF